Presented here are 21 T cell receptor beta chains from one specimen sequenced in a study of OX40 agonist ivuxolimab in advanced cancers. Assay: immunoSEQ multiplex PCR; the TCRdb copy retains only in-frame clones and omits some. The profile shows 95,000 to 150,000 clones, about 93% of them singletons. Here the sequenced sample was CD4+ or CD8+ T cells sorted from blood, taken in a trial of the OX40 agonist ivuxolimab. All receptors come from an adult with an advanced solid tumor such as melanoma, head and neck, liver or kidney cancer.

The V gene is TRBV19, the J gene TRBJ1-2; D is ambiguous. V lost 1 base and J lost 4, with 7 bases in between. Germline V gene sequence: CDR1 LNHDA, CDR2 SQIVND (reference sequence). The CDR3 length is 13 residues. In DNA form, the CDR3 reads TGTGCCAGTAGTATAGGAGAGATCTATGGCTACACCTTC. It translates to CASSIGEIYGYTF.

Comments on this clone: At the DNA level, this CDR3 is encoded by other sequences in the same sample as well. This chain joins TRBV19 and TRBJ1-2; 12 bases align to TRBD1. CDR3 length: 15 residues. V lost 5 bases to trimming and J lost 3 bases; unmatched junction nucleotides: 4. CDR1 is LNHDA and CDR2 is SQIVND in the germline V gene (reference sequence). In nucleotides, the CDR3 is TGTGCCAGTAGTCCGGGACAGGGGGCATACTATGGCTACACCTTC. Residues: CASSPGQGAYYGYTF.

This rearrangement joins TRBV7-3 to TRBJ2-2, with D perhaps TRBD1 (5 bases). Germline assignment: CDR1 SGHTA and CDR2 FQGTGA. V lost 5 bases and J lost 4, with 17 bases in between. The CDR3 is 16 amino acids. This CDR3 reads CASSPTSQGSTGELFF. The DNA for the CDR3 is TGTGCCAGCAGCCCTACCAGCCAGGGTTCCACCGGGGAGCTGTTTTTT.

The DNA of the CDR3 is TGTGCCAGCAGCTTAGGACAGGGAGGTTCACCCCTCCACTTT. This translates into CASSLGQGGSPLHF. The V call is TRBV13, the J call TRBJ1-6; D may be TRBD1 (6 bases). The CDR3 loop spans 14 amino acids. V lost 0 bases and J 9 bases, leaving 9 bases between the germline ends. The germline V gene has CDR1 PRHDT and CDR2 FYEKMQ (reference sequence).

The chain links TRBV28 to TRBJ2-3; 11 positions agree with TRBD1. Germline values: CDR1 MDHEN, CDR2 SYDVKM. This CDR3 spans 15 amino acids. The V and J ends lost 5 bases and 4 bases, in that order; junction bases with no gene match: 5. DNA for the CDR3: TGTGCCAGCAGTCCCCTGGGACAGGGGGCAGATACGCAGTATTTT. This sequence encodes CASSPLGQGADTQYF.

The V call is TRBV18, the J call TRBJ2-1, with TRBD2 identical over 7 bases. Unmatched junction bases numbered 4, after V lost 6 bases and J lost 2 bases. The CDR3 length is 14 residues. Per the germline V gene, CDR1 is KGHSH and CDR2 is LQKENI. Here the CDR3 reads CASSSSGTYNEQFF. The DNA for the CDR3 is TGTGCCAGCTCCTCCAGCGGGACCTACAATGAGCAGTTCTTC.

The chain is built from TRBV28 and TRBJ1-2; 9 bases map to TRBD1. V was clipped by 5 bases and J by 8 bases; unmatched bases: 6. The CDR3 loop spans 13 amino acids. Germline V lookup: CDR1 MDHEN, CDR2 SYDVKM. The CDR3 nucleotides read TGTGCCAGCAGTAAGCGACAGGGGGAGGGCTACACCTTC. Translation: CASSKRQGEGYTF.

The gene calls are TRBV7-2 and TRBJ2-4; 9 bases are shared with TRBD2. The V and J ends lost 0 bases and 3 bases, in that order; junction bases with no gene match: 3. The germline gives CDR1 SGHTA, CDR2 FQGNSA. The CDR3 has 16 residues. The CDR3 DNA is TGTGCCAGCAGCTTAGCAATAGCGGGGGACAAAAACATTCAGTACTTC. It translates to CASSLAIAGDKNIQYF.

The CDR3 loop is CASSLSGRFYEQYF. In DNA, the CDR3 is TGTGCCAGCAGCTTGAGCGGGAGGTTCTACGAGCAGTACTTC. This chain uses TRBV11-1 with TRBJ2-7; 9 bases map to TRBD2. Germline CDR1 reads SGHAT; CDR2 reads FQDESV (reference sequence). The CDR3 extends over 14 amino acids. Losses at the gene ends were 3 bases for V and 3 bases for J; bases not matched to a gene: 3.

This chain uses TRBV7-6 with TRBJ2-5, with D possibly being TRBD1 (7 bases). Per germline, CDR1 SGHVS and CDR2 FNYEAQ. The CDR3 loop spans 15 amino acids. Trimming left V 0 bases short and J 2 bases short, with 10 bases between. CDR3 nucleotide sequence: TGTGCCAGCAGCTTAGCGCAGGGGGGTCAAGAGACCCAGTACTTC. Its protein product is CASSLAQGGQETQYF.

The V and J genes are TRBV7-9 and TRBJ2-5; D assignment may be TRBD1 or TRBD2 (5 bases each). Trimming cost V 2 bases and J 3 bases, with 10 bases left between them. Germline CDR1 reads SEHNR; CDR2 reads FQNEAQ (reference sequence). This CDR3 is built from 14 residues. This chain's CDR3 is CASSLLLGEETQYF. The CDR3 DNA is TGTGCCAGCAGCTTACTCTTGGGGGAAGAGACCCAGTACTTC.

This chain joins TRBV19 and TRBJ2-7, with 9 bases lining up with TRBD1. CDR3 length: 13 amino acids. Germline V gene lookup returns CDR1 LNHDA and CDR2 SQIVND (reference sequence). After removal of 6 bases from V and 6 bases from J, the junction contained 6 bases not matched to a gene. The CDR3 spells CASRRQGEGEQYF. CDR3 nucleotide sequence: TGTGCCAGTAGGCGACAGGGGGAAGGCGAGCAGTACTTC.

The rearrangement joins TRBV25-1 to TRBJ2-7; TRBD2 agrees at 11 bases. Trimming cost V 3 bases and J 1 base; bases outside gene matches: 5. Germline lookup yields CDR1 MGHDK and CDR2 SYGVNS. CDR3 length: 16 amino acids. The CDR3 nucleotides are TGTGCCAGCAGTGATCCTCGGACTAGCGGGTCCTACGAGCAGTACTTC. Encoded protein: CASSDPRTSGSYEQYF.

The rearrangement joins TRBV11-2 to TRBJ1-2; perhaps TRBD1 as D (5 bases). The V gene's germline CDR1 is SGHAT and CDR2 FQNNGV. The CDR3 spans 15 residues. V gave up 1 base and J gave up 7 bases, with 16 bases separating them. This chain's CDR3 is CASSLVTRGRGGYTF. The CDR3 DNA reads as TGTGCCAGCAGCTTAGTAACCCGGGGAAGGGGTGGCTACACCTTC.

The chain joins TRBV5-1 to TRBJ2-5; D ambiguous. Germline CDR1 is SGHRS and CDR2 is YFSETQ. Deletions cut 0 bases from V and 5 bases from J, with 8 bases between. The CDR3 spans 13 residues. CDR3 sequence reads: CASSLGQIETQYF. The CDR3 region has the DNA TGCGCCAGCAGCTTGGGGCAGATTGAGACCCAGTACTTC.

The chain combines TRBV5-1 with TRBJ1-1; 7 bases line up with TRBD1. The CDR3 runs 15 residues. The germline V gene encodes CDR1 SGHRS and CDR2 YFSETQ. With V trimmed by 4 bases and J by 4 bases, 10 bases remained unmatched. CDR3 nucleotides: TGCGCCAGCAGCCTAGCGGACAGGCTGGGCACTGAAGCTTTCTTT. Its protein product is CASSLADRLGTEAFF.

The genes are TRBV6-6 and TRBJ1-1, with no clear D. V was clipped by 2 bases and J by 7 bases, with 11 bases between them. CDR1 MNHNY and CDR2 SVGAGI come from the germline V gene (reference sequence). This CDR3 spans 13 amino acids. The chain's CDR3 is CASSYQVEGEAFF. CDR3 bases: TGTGCCAGCAGTTACCAAGTGGAGGGTGAAGCTTTCTTT.

CDR3 amino acids: CASSATGAEDTQYF. The CDR3 DNA reads TGTGCCAGCAGCGCTACAGGGGCGGAGGATACGCAGTATTTT. The chain carries TRBV7-6 and TRBJ2-3, with 7 bases fitting TRBD1. The CDR3 is 14 residues long. Germline values: CDR1 SGHVS, CDR2 FNYEAQ. Trimming removed 5 bases from V and 6 bases from J; junction bases left unmatched: 8.

The CDR3 DNA follows: TGTGCCAGCAGTACGCGACAGGGGAGCTATGGCTACACCTTC. Its protein product is CASSTRQGSYGYTF. The gene calls are TRBV2 and TRBJ1-2; 8 bases match TRBD1. There are 14 residues in the CDR3. Germline V lookup: CDR1 SNHLY, CDR2 FYNNEI. Losses at the gene ends were 5 bases for V and 4 bases for J; bases not matched to a gene: 6.

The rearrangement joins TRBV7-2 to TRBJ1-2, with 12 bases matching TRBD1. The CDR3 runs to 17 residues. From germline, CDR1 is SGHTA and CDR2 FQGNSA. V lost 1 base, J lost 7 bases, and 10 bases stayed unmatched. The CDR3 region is CASSLGGQGARVVGYTF. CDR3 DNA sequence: TGTGCCAGCAGCTTAGGGGGACAGGGGGCGCGGGTGGTTGGCTACACCTTC.

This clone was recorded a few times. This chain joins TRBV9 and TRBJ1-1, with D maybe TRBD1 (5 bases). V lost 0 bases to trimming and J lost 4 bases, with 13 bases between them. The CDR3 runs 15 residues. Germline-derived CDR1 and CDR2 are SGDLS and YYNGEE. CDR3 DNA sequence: TGTGCCAGCAGCGTAGAGCCAGGGCGGGGCACTGAAGCTTTCTTT. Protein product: CASSVEPGRGTEAFF.